This T cell receptor (beta chain) comes out of a study of blood T cell repertoires in COVID-19. The data were produced by immunoSEQ multiplex PCR, yet TCRdb's version contains in-frame clones alone and is incomplete. The sample lists 25,000 to 30,000 clones, about 84% occurring once. This CDR3 region has 15 residues. Germline V gene sequence: CDR1 WSHSY, CDR2 SAAADI. The V end lost 3 bases, the J end lost 2 bases, and 11 bases lay between the germline ends. The specimen sequenced was peripheral blood. The genes are TRBV10-2 and TRBJ1-5, with D unclear. This TCR was sampled from a woman in her fifties or sixties with acute or convalescent COVID-19. CDR3 sequence (DNA): TGCGCCAGCAGTGATTCGCATCGAGGCAATCAGCCCCAGCATTTT. Its protein is CASSDSHRGNQPQHF.